The rows below give T cell receptor beta chains drawn from one sample of a study of PD-L1 blockade in urothelial cancer. Generated by immunoSEQ multiplex PCR, the TCRdb table keeps only in-frame clones and is missing some. Of some 24,000 clones in the sample, about four fifths were seen once. This specimen consisted of PBMCs, obtained around atezolizumab (anti-PD-L1) treatment. These receptors all stem from a man between 65 and 85 years old with urothelial cancer. The CDR3 runs from the conserved cysteine through the conserved F or W. Each record gives: CDR3 length, D gene, V gene, CDR3 protein. The D gene is left open where the match is weak.

CDR3 length: 16; D gene: .; V gene: TRBV5-5; CDR3 protein: CASSSDRQADTAEAFF
CDR3 length: 16; D gene: .; V gene: TRBV7-8; CDR3 protein: CASSLGRSLRYTEAFF
CDR3 length: 14; D gene: TRBD1; V gene: TRBV10-3; CDR3 protein: CAIKGGRGDEKLFF
CDR3 length: 17; D gene: .; V gene: TRBV5-1; CDR3 protein: CASSLEAGPSINYGYTF
CDR3 length: 16; D gene: .; V gene: TRBV7-3; CDR3 protein: CASSSGVGGQEETQYF
CDR3 length: 15; D gene: .; V gene: TRBV4-2; CDR3 protein: CASSPMSSRHGELFF
CDR3 length: 14; D gene: .; V gene: TRBV7-6; CDR3 protein: CASSQQATNEKLFF
CDR3 length: 14; D gene: .; V gene: TRBV6-1; CDR3 protein: CASRAAVNTGELFF
CDR3 length: 16; D gene: TRBD1; V gene: TRBV28; CDR3 protein: CASSSGTGASNYGYTF
CDR3 length: 13; D gene: .; V gene: TRBV5-8; CDR3 protein: CASTLRWADTQYF
CDR3 length: 13; D gene: .; V gene: TRBV25-1; CDR3 protein: CASSEYNGQGAFF
CDR3 length: 16; D gene: .; V gene: TRBV5-1; CDR3 protein: CASSWGGGSSTDTQYF
CDR3 length: 13; D gene: .; V gene: TRBV2; CDR3 protein: CASSVAPSYEQYF
CDR3 length: 14; D gene: TRBD2; V gene: TRBV19; CDR3 protein: CASSWTSGRDEQFF
CDR3 length: 14; D gene: TRBD1; V gene: TRBV28; CDR3 protein: CASSLPDRVYEQYF
CDR3 length: 12; D gene: .; V gene: TRBV28; CDR3 protein: CASKDTPYEQYF
CDR3 length: 13; D gene: .; V gene: TRBV4-2; CDR3 protein: CASSQVLRNEQFF
CDR3 length: 14; D gene: .; V gene: TRBV28; CDR3 protein: CASSLNLYGNIQYF
CDR3 length: 16; D gene: TRBD1; V gene: TRBV28; CDR3 protein: CASSLPLHRGGTEAFF
CDR3 length: 15; D gene: TRBD2; V gene: TRBV2; CDR3 protein: CASRGLAEFKNIQYF
CDR3 length: 13; D gene: .; V gene: TRBV2; CDR3 protein: CASSDGGGQPQHF
CDR3 length: 15; D gene: .; V gene: TRBV5-4; CDR3 protein: CASSAQQDVNYEQFF
CDR3 length: 15; D gene: TRBD1; V gene: TRBV7-2; CDR3 protein: CASSRDRGLGQPQHF
CDR3 length: 15; D gene: .; V gene: TRBV6-1; CDR3 protein: CASREDRLSNQPQHF
CDR3 length: 15; D gene: TRBD1; V gene: TRBV5-4; CDR3 protein: CASNIMGQGFREQYF
CDR3 length: 15; D gene: .; V gene: TRBV2; CDR3 protein: CASSEGGGMNTEAFF
CDR3 length: 14; D gene: .; V gene: TRBV4-1; CDR3 protein: CASSRDGGRTEAFF
CDR3 length: 14; D gene: .; V gene: TRBV2; CDR3 protein: CASSERGSNYGYTF
CDR3 length: 13; D gene: .; V gene: TRBV7-2; CDR3 protein: CASSAGPRDTQYF
CDR3 length: 15; D gene: .; V gene: TRBV6-1; CDR3 protein: CASSGLGGAGQPQHF
CDR3 length: 15; D gene: .; V gene: TRBV28; CDR3 protein: CASSPAGPTNTEAFF
CDR3 length: 14; D gene: .; V gene: TRBV28; CDR3 protein: CASRRGGANTEAFF
CDR3 length: 16; D gene: TRBD2; V gene: TRBV29-1; CDR3 protein: CSVGGSGAANTGELFF
CDR3 length: 14; D gene: .; V gene: TRBV7-2; CDR3 protein: CASSPEGRLAEAFF
CDR3 length: 14; D gene: TRBD1; V gene: TRBV10-2; CDR3 protein: CASSAQGARSEAFF
CDR3 length: 13; D gene: TRBD1; V gene: TRBV28; CDR3 protein: CASSRQGQETQYF
CDR3 length: 15; D gene: .; V gene: TRBV6-5; CDR3 protein: CASSYRRRSYNEQFF
CDR3 length: 13; D gene: .; V gene: TRBV5-1; CDR3 protein: CASSLESNNEQFF
CDR3 length: 10; D gene: .; V gene: TRBV6-1; CDR3 protein: CASRSEKLFF
CDR3 length: 20; D gene: TRBD1; V gene: TRBV10-3; CDR3 protein: CAISGDPGQGLGASTGELFF
CDR3 length: 16; D gene: TRBD1; V gene: TRBV27; CDR3 protein: CASTRVQGAQNYGYTF
CDR3 length: 17; D gene: .; V gene: TRBV5-6; CDR3 protein: CASTALHGISGANVLTF
CDR3 length: 12; D gene: .; V gene: TRBV25-1; CDR3 protein: CASSEYENQQYF
CDR3 length: 14; D gene: .; V gene: TRBV28; CDR3 protein: CASSPFGQGYEQYF
CDR3 length: 17; D gene: TRBD1; V gene: TRBV28; CDR3 protein: CASSLWTGGDGGTEAFF
CDR3 length: 15; D gene: .; V gene: TRBV10-2; CDR3 protein: CASSESGPDFGELFF
CDR3 length: 11; D gene: .; V gene: TRBV30; CDR3 protein: CAWSPRGEAFF
CDR3 length: 15; D gene: .; V gene: TRBV10-3; CDR3 protein: CAISESAGPSYEQYF
CDR3 length: 15; D gene: .; V gene: TRBV27; CDR3 protein: CASRKGTDRNTEAFF
CDR3 length: 14; D gene: .; V gene: TRBV7-3; CDR3 protein: CASSLNSGGGEAFF
CDR3 length: 15; D gene: TRBD2; V gene: TRBV9; CDR3 protein: CASSETSVSYNEQFF
CDR3 length: 16; D gene: TRBD2; V gene: TRBV11-3; CDR3 protein: CASSLYGSGGLNEQFF
CDR3 length: 15; D gene: TRBD1; V gene: TRBV6-4; CDR3 protein: CASSEGRTGPYGYTF
CDR3 length: 14; D gene: .; V gene: TRBV19; CDR3 protein: CASSIQAFNTEAFF
CDR3 length: 14; D gene: .; V gene: TRBV5-1; CDR3 protein: CASSLGFRGETQYF